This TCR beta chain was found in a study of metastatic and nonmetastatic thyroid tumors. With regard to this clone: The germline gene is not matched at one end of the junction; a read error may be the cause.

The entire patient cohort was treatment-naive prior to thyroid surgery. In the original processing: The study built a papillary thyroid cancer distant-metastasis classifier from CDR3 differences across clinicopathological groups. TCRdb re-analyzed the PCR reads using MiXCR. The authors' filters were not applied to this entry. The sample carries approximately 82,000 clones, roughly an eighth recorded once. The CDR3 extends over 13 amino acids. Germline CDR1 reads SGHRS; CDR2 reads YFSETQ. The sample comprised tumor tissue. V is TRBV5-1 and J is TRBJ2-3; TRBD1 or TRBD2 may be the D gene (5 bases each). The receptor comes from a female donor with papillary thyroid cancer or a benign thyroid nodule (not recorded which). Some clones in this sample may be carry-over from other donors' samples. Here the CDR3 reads CASSSGRTGTQYF. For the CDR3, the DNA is TGCGCCAGCTCCAGCGGACGCACAGGTACGCAGTATTTT.